The entry below gives a single T cell receptor beta chain sequence along with its context. Antigen: not known. This sample is part of a study of cytomegalovirus exposure and HLA in healthy donors. Unmatched junction bases numbered 3, after V lost 3 bases and J lost 6 bases. The length of the CDR3 is 15 residues. In germline, CDR1 is LNHNV, CDR2 YYDKDF (reference sequence). The study's findings and limits: The study put roughly 160 TCR beta chains on its list as cytomegalovirus-associated.

Amplification used 60 Vbeta primers and 13 Jbeta primers. The method was immunoSEQ multiplex PCR; TCRdb's version includes in-frame clones alone and lacks a portion of them. The repertoire has some 88,000 clones, over 55% of them found once; the top ten carry approximately 15%. Donors were nominally healthy when sampled, though unrecorded immune exposures were likely. This TCR came from a young woman in good health and CMV-seropositive. The genes are TRBV15 and TRBJ1-6, with 9 bases fitting TRBD1. Sequences were obtained from PBMCs. For the CDR3, the DNA is TGTGCCACCAGCAGGGACAGGGGTAGTAATTCACCCCTCCACTTT. Amino acids: CATSRDRGSNSPLHF.